What follows describes a single TCR beta chain. This specimen comes from a study of T cells in Graves' hyperthyroidism and ophthalmopathy. From germline, CDR1 is SEHNR and CDR2 FQNEAQ (reference sequence). This CDR3 has 17 residues. The V segment lost 5 bases and the J segment 2 bases; nucleotides outside the gene matches: 6. TCR beta CDR3 regions were amplified from RNA transcripts. HTBI primers were the set used in a first-round RT-PCR of the TCR CDR3. TCRdb reanalysed the multiplex PCR reads using MiXCR and keeps one entry per CDR3 protein. Seen here are about 740,000 distinct CDR3 sequences, 11% to 15% observed once, and the top ten hold more than 8.5%.

The chain carries TRBV7-9 and TRBJ2-6; TRBD1 aligns across 10 bases. This clonotype was obtained from a woman between 18 and 29 years old with Graves' hyperthyroidism. Sequencing was performed on blood. CDR3 sequence reads: CASSRGQGYPGANVLTF. DNA of the CDR3: TGTGCCAGCAGCCGGGGACAGGGGTACCCTGGGGCCAACGTCCTGACTTTC.